This T cell receptor (beta chain) appears in the sequencing data of a study of cytomegalovirus exposure and HLA in healthy donors. The primer mix had 60 Vbeta and 13 Jbeta primers. The assay was immunoSEQ multiplex PCR, and TCRdb's table has in-frame clones only and misses some. The repertoire holds tens of thousands of clones, with about four fifths as singletons. This CDR3 contains 12 residues. Trimming cost V 6 bases and J 6 bases, with 11 bases left between them. Germline values: CDR1 MNHEY, CDR2 SMNVEV (reference sequence). This clone was picked up a small number of times. Other nucleotide sequences from this sample produce the same CDR3.

This receptor was obtained from a woman in her thirties or forties in good health and CMV-seronegative. The J gene is TRBJ1-1, the V gene TRBV27; a possible D gene is TRBD1 (5 bases). The specimen sequenced was PBMCs. The CDR3 DNA follows: TGTGCCAGCAGCCTTGGAGGGGCTGAAGCTTTCTTT. Its protein is CASSLGGAEAFF.